The entry below describes one T cell receptor (beta chain). Antigen: not known. For TCR beta, cDNA was produced by 5'RACE template switching with UMIs. Reanalyzing the 5' RACE reads, TCRdb keeps one entry per CDR3 protein, without DNA. The table lists 500,000 to 700,000 distinct CDR3 sequences, with around 3.3% in the top ten. This CDR3 spans 16 amino acids. Germline CDR1 and CDR2: SGHAT and FQNNGV. The data are from a study of T cells expressing NK-cell markers. The overall study: In sorted CD3+CD56+NKG2C+, CD3+CD56+NKG2C- and CD3+CD56-NKG2C+ T cells, TCR beta repertoires were obtained.

Study-wide results and caveats: Of the CD8+ T cells in more than five donors, roughly 1.0-7.5% belonged to dominant NKG2C+ clonotypes.

This chain connects TRBV11-2 to TRBJ2-1; the D gene TCRdb calls, TRBD2, cannot be checked with no DNA. The sequence derives from a young man in good health. Sequenced material: blood T cells: a sorted CD56 or NKG2C T cell subset, CD4+ or CD8+ T cells, or bulk PBMC T cells (not recorded which). The CDR3 here is CASSPGLAGEINEQFF.